This is a list of T cell receptor beta chains from one sample in a study of shared clonotypes between healthy human individuals. TCRdb's table, derived via immunoSEQ multiplex PCR, lists solely in-frame clones and lacks some. The sample lists 2 million to 2.5 million clones; approximately 94% were seen once. Sample: naive CD4+ T cells sorted from blood. These receptor sequences come from a man younger than 35 in good health. Both conserved end residues are part of each CDR3. Fields, in order: V gene, J gene, clone size, D gene, CDR3 DNA, CDR3 protein. The D gene is left open where the match is weak. A clone size is listed for some rows: how often the clone was seen (once, few, many), or a class if it is expanded.

TRBV27	TRBJ1-5	.	.	TGTGCCAGCAGCCGTCTTAGCAATCAGCCCCAGCATTTT	CASSRLSNQPQHF
TRBV28	TRBJ1-4	.	.	TGTGCCAGCAGCTCGGGGGGCCCGGCCGAAAAACTGTTTTTT	CASSSGGPAEKLFF
TRBV4-3	TRBJ2-2	.	TRBD2	TGCGCCAGCAGCCAAGTACTGGGAGCGGGGGGAAGCACCGGGGAGCTGTTTTTT	CASSQVLGAGGSTGELFF
TRBV10-3	TRBJ2-3	.	TRBD2	TGTGCCATCAGTGGAGCTAGCGGGGGGGCCCCAGATACGCAGTATTTT	CAISGASGGAPDTQYF
TRBV27	TRBJ2-6	once	.	TGTGCCAGCACCAAGGGGGCTGGGGCCAACGTCCTGACTTTC	CASTKGAGANVLTF
TRBV11-2	TRBJ2-3	once	.	TGTGCCAGCAGCAGAGATGGGGTTTCCACAGATACGCAGTATTTT	CASSRDGVSTDTQYF
TRBV5-4	TRBJ2-5	.	TRBD2	TGTGCCAGCAGCCTCTCCAGCGGGAGGGCCGGGGAGACCCAGTACTTC	CASSLSSGRAGETQYF
TRBV11-3	TRBJ2-1	.	.	TGTGCCAGCAGCTTAGGTCTAGAAAGGTCCAATGAGCAGTTCTTC	CASSLGLERSNEQFF
TRBV2	TRBJ1-5	few	.	TGTGCCAGCAGTTCCAGGGGATCTAAAGGCAATCAGCCCCAGCATTTT	CASSSRGSKGNQPQHF
TRBV5-1	TRBJ1-5	.	.	TGCGCCAGCAGCTTGGTTGGGGCCTCCAATCAGCCCCAGCATTTT	CASSLVGASNQPQHF
TRBV5-5	TRBJ2-7	.	.	TGTGCCAGCAGCTTGGTCGCAGGGATCTCCTACGAGCAGTACTTC	CASSLVAGISYEQYF
TRBV29-1	TRBJ2-5	.	TRBD1	TGCAGCGTTGAGGGACAGGTAGGAGAGACCCAGTACTTC	CSVEGQVGETQYF
TRBV7-8	TRBJ2-5	.	TRBD2	TGTGCCAGCAGCTTAATTGGGTCTAGCGGGAGTGTGGAGACCCAGTACTTC	CASSLIGSSGSVETQYF
TRBV29-1	TRBJ2-1	once	.	TGCAGCGTTGAAGACGCGGGACTGAATGAGCAGTTCTTC	CSVEDAGLNEQFF
TRBV5-1	TRBJ2-7	.	.	TGCGCCAGCAGCTTGGCCCGACACCAACCCTTGGAGCAGTACTTC	CASSLARHQPLEQYF
TRBV5-6	TRBJ2-1	.	TRBD1	TGTGCCAGCAGCTTGGGCGCGGGACAGGGGATGTATGAGCAGTTCTTC	CASSLGAGQGMYEQFF
TRBV11-2	TRBJ1-3	.	.	TGTGCCAGCAGCTTAGGGGGCAGGGCCAACACCATATATTTT	CASSLGGRANTIYF
TRBV4-1	TRBJ1-2	.	.	TGCGCCAGCAGCCCGATTATGCAGGGCGACTATGGCTACACCTTC	CASSPIMQGDYGYTF
TRBV28	TRBJ1-5	once	TRBD1	TGTGCCAGCAGTTTCAGAAGGACAGGGGCAAGTAATCAGCCCCAGCATTTT	CASSFRRTGASNQPQHF
TRBV28	TRBJ1-1	.	.	TGTGCCAGCAGCTCCAACCGACTGGGGAACACTGAAGCTTTCTTT	CASSSNRLGNTEAFF
TRBV5-6	TRBJ2-1	.	TRBD2	TGTGCCAGCAAAAGAGCGGGGGGGTCCGATGAGCAGTTCTTC	CASKRAGGSDEQFF
TRBV18	TRBJ1-3	.	TRBD1	TGTGCCAGCCGTCAGGGGGCGAGTGGAAACACCATATATTTT	CASRQGASGNTIYF
TRBV19	TRBJ2-5	.	.	TGTGCCAGTAGTACCTCCCTGACAGCCATGGGAGAGACCCAGTACTTC	CASSTSLTAMGETQYF
TRBV7-9	TRBJ2-7	.	.	TGTGCCAGCAGCTTCATAATCGCCGTGGGGGGATCCTACGAGCAGTACTTC	CASSFIIAVGGSYEQYF
TRBV29-1	TRBJ2-5	.	TRBD2	TGCAGCGCCCTGAGCGGGACGGGGTACCAAGAGACCCAGTACTTC	CSALSGTGYQETQYF
TRBV4-1	TRBJ2-7	.	TRBD2	TGCGCCAGCAGCCCGCGACTAGCGGAGTCCTACGAGCAGTACTTC	CASSPRLAESYEQYF
TRBV20-1	TRBJ2-7	once	.	TGCAGTGCAACTTCGGACGAGCAGTACTTC	CSATSDEQYF
TRBV9	TRBJ2-1	.	.	TGTGCCAGCAGCGTAGAGGCCAGCGGCTCCTACAATGAGCAGTTCTTC	CASSVEASGSYNEQFF
TRBV6-4	TRBJ2-7	.	.	TGTGCCAGCAGCCAAGGAGGATTCTACGAGCAGTACTTC	CASSQGGFYEQYF